Below, 31 T cell receptor beta chains from the same sample are listed, as sequenced in a study of identical twins. TCRdb passed the 5' RACE reads through MiXCR, listing each CDR3 protein once. The sample has 700,000 or so distinct CDR3 sequences; roughly 20% are singletons. This same sample was also part of a study on T cells expressing NK-cell markers.

Specimen: PBMCs. The receptor source for this set is a woman aged 18-29 years in good health.

Ten or more counts support this clonotype. The chain uses TRBV2 and TRBJ1-2; 12 positions agree with TRBD1. CDR3 size: 15 residues. The V gene's germline CDR1 is SNHLY and CDR2 FYNNEI. After removal of 11 bases from V and 6 bases from J, the junction contained 13 bases not matched to a gene. The CDR3 is CAGCDPGQGADGYTF. CDR3 nucleotide sequence: TGTGCCGGCTGTGATCCGGGACAGGGGGCCGATGGCTACACCTTC.

This clonotype was detected only a few times. V is TRBV6-2 or TRBV6-3 and J is TRBJ1-1; D remains unclear. CDR3 length equals 13 residues. In germline, CDR1 is MNHEY, CDR2 SVGEGT. The V and J ends lost 9 bases and 4 bases respectively, with 15 bases between them. This chain's CDR3 is CASTIPWGTEAFF. The CDR3 coding sequence is TGTGCCAGTACGATACCTTGGGGCACTGAAGCTTTCTTT.

This clonotype showed up just a few times. The chain links TRBV29-1 to TRBJ1-1, with D uncertain. V lost 3 bases to trimming and J lost 10 bases, with 12 bases between them. Germline CDR1 and CDR2: SQVTM and ANQGSEA. This CDR3 comprises 11 residues. The CDR3 nucleotides are TGCAGCGTTGACAGCATGATGGGAGCTTTCTTT. This translates into CSVDSMMGAFF.

CDR3 nucleotide sequence: TGTGCCATCAGTGAGCGCGGGGAGGAGACTGAAGCTTTCTTT. It yields the protein CAISERGEETEAFF. This chain uses TRBV10-3 with TRBJ1-1; D is undetermined. Germline lookup yields CDR1 ENHRY and CDR2 SYGVKD. With 2 bases removed from V and 5 bases from J, the gap between germline ends came to 12 bases. CDR3 length: 14 residues.

This sequence joins TRBV27 and TRBJ1-1; possibly TRBD1 for D (6 bases). V gave up 5 bases and J gave up 7 bases, with 20 bases separating them. CDR3 length: 15 residues. Per germline, CDR1 MNHEY and CDR2 SMNVEV (reference sequence). The CDR3 coding sequence is TGTGCCAGCAGTCCCATGATCGGGGGGCTGGGTGAAGCTTTCTTT. Its translation: CASSPMIGGLGEAFF.

The chain is built from TRBV20-1 and TRBJ2-1, with D perhaps TRBD2 (5 bases). The V gene lost 5 bases and the J gene lost 8 bases, with 19 bases spanning the gap. Germline V lookup: CDR1 DFQATT, CDR2 SNEGSKA (reference sequence). The CDR3 has 14 amino acids. The CDR3 sequence: CSALDPGKGDEQFF. The CDR3 region has the DNA TGCAGTGCTCTCGATCCGGGAAAGGGAGATGAGCAGTTCTTC.

The rearrangement uses TRBV18 and TRBJ1-5; D is possibly TRBD1 (5 bases). The CDR3 covers 13 residues. Germline CDR1 reads KGHSH; CDR2 reads LQKENI. Trimming left V 3 bases short and J 5 bases short, with 8 bases between. This chain's CDR3 is CASSPLTDQPQHF. As DNA, the CDR3 is TGTGCCAGCTCACCCCTGACAGATCAGCCCCAGCATTTT.

The J gene is TRBJ2-3, the V gene TRBV5-1, with D possibly matching TRBD1 (5 bases). The CDR3 extends over 16 amino acids. V was shortened by 0 bases and J by 2 bases, with 13 bases between the two germline ends. Germline values: CDR1 SGHRS, CDR2 YFSETQ. The DNA of the CDR3 is TGCGCCAGCAGCTTGGGATTCGTGACAGCCACAGATACGCAGTATTTT. It yields the protein CASSLGFVTATDTQYF.

This clonotype occurred many times. For the CDR3, the DNA is TGTGCCAGCAGCCGCTCTCTACCTAGCCCCTACAATGAGCAGTTCTTC. Translation gives CASSRSLPSPYNEQFF. V gene TRBV12-3 or TRBV12-4 combines with J gene TRBJ2-1; D may be TRBD2 (5 bases). The CDR3 totals 16 residues. V was pared by 6 bases and J by 2 bases, with 17 bases between.

This chain connects TRBV6-1 to TRBJ2-6, with D possibly being TRBD1 (6 bases). The germline V and J ends were trimmed by 9 bases and 0 bases, with 9 bases remaining between them. CDR3 size: 14 residues. Germline V gene sequence: CDR1 MNHNS, CDR2 SASEGT. The CDR3 DNA sequence: TGTGCCAGTAACAGGGTCTCTGGGGCCAACGTCCTGACTTTC. Translated, it gives CASNRVSGANVLTF.

The chain uses TRBV6-1 and TRBJ2-5; 10 positions agree with TRBD1. CDR3 length: 16 residues. V lost 6 bases, J lost 1 base, and 8 bases stayed unmatched. Germline-derived CDR1 and CDR2 are MNHNS and SASEGT. The CDR3 DNA reads TGTGCCAGCAGACCCCCCGGGACAGGGGTCCAAGAGACCCAGTACTTC. Its translation is CASRPPGTGVQETQYF.

This clonotype occurred a few times. This chain joins TRBV5-1 and TRBJ1-6; D gene ambiguous. Germline CDR1 reads SGHRS; CDR2 reads YFSETQ. This CDR3 contains 15 residues. The germline V and J ends were trimmed by 0 bases and 5 bases, with 9 bases remaining between them. CDR3 in amino acids: CASSLEPPDNSPLHF. The CDR3 DNA sequence: TGCGCCAGCAGCTTGGAGCCCCCCGATAATTCACCCCTCCACTTT.

This rearrangement joins TRBV29-1 to TRBJ1-2; D unresolved. The CDR3 is made up of 15 amino acids. Per germline, CDR1 SQVTM and CDR2 ANQGSEA. V gave up 5 bases and J gave up 4 bases, with 20 bases separating them. CDR3 residues: CSVIGPHASLYGYTF. The CDR3 DNA sequence: TGCAGCGTTATCGGGCCCCACGCATCACTCTATGGCTACACCTTC.

V is TRBV2 and J is TRBJ2-7; D may be TRBD2 (6 bases). V dropped 7 bases and J dropped 3 bases, with 13 bases sitting between them. This CDR3 contains 13 residues. CDR1 is SNHLY, CDR2 FYNNEI, per germline. CDR3 DNA sequence: TGTGCCAGCAAGGAGGGGCTCAACTACGAGCAGTACTTC. This gives the protein CASKEGLNYEQYF. Full variable domain (remainder filled in from reference TRBV2 and TRBJ2-7): EPEVTQTPSHQVTQMGQEVILRCVPISNHLYFYWYRQILGQKVEFLVSFYNNEISEKSEIFDDQFSVERPDGSNFTLKIRSTKLEDSAMYFCASKEGLNYEQYFGPGTRLTVT.

There are a few counts of this clonotype. The chain is built from TRBV7-8 and TRBJ2-7, with TRBD1 as a possible D gene (6 bases). Germline CDR1 reads SGHVS; CDR2 reads FQNEAQ. Trimming removed 5 bases at V and 0 bases at J, with 8 bases between. This CDR3 comprises 13 residues. CDR3: CASSHRASYEQYF. CDR3 bases: TGTGCCAGCAGCCACAGGGCCTCCTACGAGCAGTACTTC.

The rearrangement joins TRBV12-3 or TRBV12-4 to TRBJ2-5; D is perhaps TRBD1 (7 bases). V lost 3 bases and J 5 bases, leaving 13 bases between the germline ends. This CDR3 has 14 residues. As DNA, the CDR3 is TGTGCCAGCAGTTTCGGCGGGACAGTGGAGACCCAGTACTTC. Its protein product is CASSFGGTVETQYF.

The genes are TRBV20-1 and TRBJ2-5; no definite D call. V lost 1 base to trimming and J lost 5 bases, with 8 bases between them. CDR3 length equals 12 residues. Per germline, CDR1 DFQATT and CDR2 SNEGSKA (reference sequence). This CDR3 reads CSARADGETQYF. The CDR3 coding sequence is TGCAGTGCTAGAGCCGATGGGGAGACCCAGTACTTC.

The rearrangement links TRBV3-1 to TRBJ2-7, with D possibly TRBD2 on 6 matching bases. V lost 4 bases to trimming and J lost 6 bases, with 19 bases between them. Germline V gene lookup returns CDR1 LGHDT and CDR2 YNNKEL (reference sequence). This CDR3 has 15 amino acids. DNA of the CDR3: TGTGCCAGCAGCCGCTGGACGGCGGACTATGGCGAGCAGTACTTC. This sequence encodes CASSRWTADYGEQYF.

This clonotype came up a few times. This chain connects TRBV5-1 to TRBJ2-5, with a weak D call TRBD2 (6 bases). The germline V and J ends were trimmed by 4 bases and 5 bases, with 15 bases remaining between them. The germline gives CDR1 SGHRS, CDR2 YFSETQ. The CDR3 covers 14 residues. CDR3 amino acids: CASSRGTSGETQYF. The CDR3 region has the DNA TGCGCCAGCAGCCGGGGGACTTCGGGTGAGACCCAGTACTTC.

This clonotype appeared a few times. The V gene is TRBV12-3 or TRBV12-4, the J gene TRBJ2-7, with D possibly being TRBD1 (5 bases). V was trimmed by 5 bases and J by 3 bases, leaving 14 bases between them. The CDR3 consists of 14 residues. The CDR3 protein is CASSAQGQGYEQYF. The CDR3 nucleotides read TGTGCCAGCAGTGCACAAGGGCAGGGCTACGAGCAGTACTTC.

V is TRBV5-5 and J is TRBJ2-7; the match to TRBD2 covers 14 bases. This CDR3 contains 16 residues. CDR1 is SGHKS, CDR2 YYEKEE, per germline (reference sequence). V was pared by 4 bases and J by 6 bases, with 9 bases of the junction left unmatched. Here the CDR3 DNA reads TGTGCCAGCAGCCCGGGACTAGCGGGGGTACCGGGCGAGCAGTACTTC. It codes for CASSPGLAGVPGEQYF.

This clonotype occurred a few times. V gene TRBV20-1 combines with J gene TRBJ2-1; the D is unclear. CDR3 length: 13 amino acids. Germline V gene sequence: CDR1 DFQATT, CDR2 SNEGSKA (reference sequence). The V end was cut by 3 bases, the J end by 4 bases, with 10 bases between. CDR3 in amino acids: CSARQASYNEQFF. CDR3 sequence (DNA): TGCAGTGCTAGGCAGGCCTCGTACAATGAGCAGTTCTTC.

The chain links TRBV14 to TRBJ2-3, with D possibly matching TRBD2 (5 bases). The CDR3 has 15 residues. Between the trimmed V and J ends, which lost 0 bases and 6 bases, there was a span of 13 bases. Per the germline V gene, CDR1 is SGHDN and CDR2 is FVKESK. CDR3 residues: CASSQDAASRDTQYF. The CDR3 DNA follows: TGTGCCAGCAGCCAAGATGCGGCTAGCCGGGATACGCAGTATTTT.

The count of this clonotype is one. V is TRBV7-9 and J is TRBJ2-5; D unclear. Trimming removed 0 bases at V and 1 base at J, with 12 bases between. The CDR3 contains 16 residues. Germline V lookup: CDR1 SEHNR, CDR2 FQNEAQ (reference sequence). CDR3 nucleotide sequence: TGTGCCAGCAGCTTAGCGGTTTCGGCGCTCCAAGAGACCCAGTACTTC. Translated, it gives CASSLAVSALQETQYF.

The chain combines TRBV20-1 with TRBJ1-2; unclear D gene. Between the trimmed V and J ends, which lost 3 bases and 5 bases, there was a span of 13 bases. The CDR3 is 13 residues long. Germline V gene data show CDR1 as DFQATT and CDR2 as SNEGSKA (reference sequence). CDR3 sequence (DNA): TGCAGTGCTAGCGACCCGACGGGGTATGGCTACACCTTC. Residues: CSASDPTGYGYTF.

A few counts support this clonotype. CDR3 loop: CASAAGSLGALHF. In nucleotides, the CDR3 is TGTGCCAGCGCCGCAGGGAGTCTTGGGGCCCTCCACTTT. This chain joins TRBV6-1 and TRBJ1-6; TRBD1 might be the D (5 bases). Germline values: CDR1 MNHNS, CDR2 SASEGT. This CDR3 has 13 amino acids. The germline V and J ends were trimmed by 8 bases and 14 bases, with 19 bases remaining between them.

This clonotype was detected only a few times. The junction departs from germline at one end; a sequencing error may be responsible. V and J are TRBV7-2 and TRBJ2-7, with 8 bases fitting TRBD2. The CDR3 totals 15 residues. Germline assignment: CDR1 SGHTA and CDR2 FQGNSA. In DNA form, the CDR3 reads TGTGCCAGCAGTTTAGTTAGCGGGGAAACCTACGAGCAGTACTTC. Translation gives CASSLVSGETYEQYF.

At least ten counts were recorded for this clonotype. The V call is TRBV12-3 or TRBV12-4, the J call TRBJ1-1, with 7 bases lining up with TRBD1. There are 15 residues in the CDR3. Unmatched junction bases numbered 8, after V lost 3 bases and J lost 4 bases. CDR3 region: CASSFSRGRSTEAFF. In nucleotides, the CDR3 is TGTGCCAGCAGTTTTAGTAGGGGGCGAAGCACTGAAGCTTTCTTT.

The V and J genes are TRBV7-9 and TRBJ1-4; possibly TRBD1 for D (6 bases). CDR1 and CDR2 (germline): SEHNR, FQNEAQ (reference sequence). The CDR3 loop spans 16 amino acids. V lost 5 bases and J lost 8, with 21 bases in between. The CDR3 region has the DNA TGTGCCAGCAGCCTAGGGGGGAGTCAAACAGCCGAAAAACTGTTTTTT. It codes for CASSLGGSQTAEKLFF.

The V call is TRBV20-1, the J call TRBJ2-1; tentative D call: TRBD1 (6 bases). The CDR3 runs 14 residues. V lost 6 bases and J lost 9, with 21 bases in between. Germline values: CDR1 DFQATT, CDR2 SNEGSKA (reference sequence). The CDR3 DNA is TGCAGTGCCGCCGGGATACAGGGAGCAAGTGAGCAGTTCTTC. This encodes CSAAGIQGASEQFF.

V and J are TRBV24-1 and TRBJ1-2; 7 nucleotides match TRBD1. Germline assignment: CDR1 KGHDR and CDR2 SFDVKD. The V and J ends lost 9 bases and 5 bases, in that order; junction bases with no gene match: 5. The CDR3 covers 12 residues. This CDR3 is CATQDRFYGYTF. CDR3 coding DNA: TGTGCCACCCAGGACAGGTTTTATGGCTACACCTTC.